The 16 T cell receptor beta chains below were found in one sample sequenced in a study of T cell responses to AZD1222 COVID-19 vaccine. The table came from immunoSEQ multiplex PCR; TCRdb's copy has only in-frame clones and leaves some out. The sample consists of some 87,000 clones, around 91% of them appearing once. The sequences come from peripheral blood, collected on day 0 of MenACWY control vaccination. The receptor set was obtained from an adult in good health.

This rearrangement joins TRBV11-2 to TRBJ2-1, with 11 positions matching TRBD2. The CDR3 has 15 amino acids. V shed 5 bases and J 5 bases; nucleotides not matched to a gene: 5. CDR1 is SGHAT, CDR2 FQNNGV, per germline. For the CDR3, the DNA is TGTGCCAGCAGCCTTCTAGCGGGGGGCAACAATGAGCAGTTCTTC. Residues: CASSLLAGGNNEQFF.

V gene TRBV18 combines with J gene TRBJ2-7, with 8 nucleotides matching TRBD1. V was pared by 3 bases and J by 2 bases, with 6 bases of the junction left unmatched. CDR1 is KGHSH and CDR2 is LQKENI in the germline V gene. The CDR3 extends over 15 amino acids. CDR3 loop: CASSPGTGFTYEQYF. CDR3 nucleotides: TGTGCCAGCTCACCCGGGACAGGATTTACCTACGAGCAGTACTTC.

The J gene is TRBJ2-3, the V gene TRBV5-4; 8 nucleotides line up with TRBD2. The V gene end was trimmed by 0 bases and the J gene end by 6 bases; junction bases not matched to a gene: 6. The CDR3 totals 15 residues. Germline-derived CDR1 and CDR2 are SGHNT and YYREEE (reference sequence). The CDR3 protein is CASSLAGTRGDTQYF. The CDR3 bases are TGTGCCAGCAGCTTGGCAGGGACTAGGGGTGATACGCAGTATTTT.

The V call is TRBV6-5, the J call TRBJ1-4; D remains unclear. This CDR3 region has 13 residues. Germline-derived CDR1 and CDR2 are MNHEY and SVGAGI. The V end was cut by 8 bases, the J end by 8 bases, with 15 bases between. CDR3 sequence reads: CASRGPGGEKLFF. DNA of the CDR3: TGTGCCAGCCGAGGCCCAGGTGGGGAAAAACTGTTTTTT.

The rearrangement joins TRBV19 to TRBJ1-5, with a tentative D call TRBD1 (6 bases). V was pared by 3 bases and J by 5 bases, with 17 bases between. The germline gives CDR1 LNHDA, CDR2 SQIVND (reference sequence). The CDR3 is 16 residues long. The CDR3, as DNA: TGTGCCAGTAGTATGTATGGGGGCCTACATGATCAGCCCCAGCATTTT. As protein: CASSMYGGLHDQPQHF.

The gene calls are TRBV28 and TRBJ2-7; D is possibly TRBD1 or TRBD2 (6 bases each). In germline, CDR1 is MDHEN, CDR2 SYDVKM. V was pared by 6 bases and J by 5 bases, with 14 bases between. There are 13 residues in the CDR3. CDR3: CASRQPGEDEQYF. In nucleotides, the CDR3 is TGTGCCAGCAGACAACCAGGGGAGGACGAGCAGTACTTC.

CDR3 residues: CASSLNRRLAGTDTQYF. The CDR3 DNA is TGTGCCAGCAGCCTAAACCGAAGACTAGCCGGGACAGATACGCAGTATTTT. This chain joins TRBV3-1 (or the pseudogene TRBV3-2) and TRBJ2-3; TRBD2 matches at 7 bases. Germline V gene sequence: CDR1 LGHDT, CDR2 YNNKEL (reference sequence). V lost 4 bases to trimming and J lost 3 bases; unmatched junction nucleotides: 13. The CDR3 loop spans 17 amino acids.

This rearrangement joins TRBV15 to TRBJ2-2, with D hard to call. V dropped 1 base and J dropped 6 bases, with 18 bases sitting between them. From germline, CDR1 is LNHNV and CDR2 YYDKDF (reference sequence). The length of the CDR3 is 17 residues. This chain's CDR3 is CATSRARVSALAGELFF. The CDR3 region has the DNA TGTGCCACCAGCAGAGCTAGGGTATCAGCCCTGGCCGGGGAGCTGTTTTTT.

CDR3 loop: CATSDLRGGLGDTGELFF. The DNA for the CDR3 is TGTGCCACCAGTGACCTGAGGGGGGGCCTGGGTGACACCGGGGAGCTGTTTTTT. This chain uses TRBV24-1 with TRBJ2-2, with a tentative D call TRBD2 (7 bases). Germline lookup yields CDR1 KGHDR and CDR2 SFDVKD. The germline V and J ends were trimmed by 4 bases and 3 bases, with 20 bases remaining between them. This CDR3 is 18 amino acids long.

The V call is TRBV11-2, the J call TRBJ2-2; D is unclear. The V end lost 5 bases, the J end lost 1 base, and 11 bases lay between the germline ends. CDR1 and CDR2 (germline): SGHAT, FQNNGV. The CDR3 length is 15 residues. In DNA form, the CDR3 reads TGTGCCAGCAGCCCGCCGTACCTGAACACCGGGGAGCTGTTTTTT. This sequence encodes CASSPPYLNTGELFF.

The chain combines TRBV6-1 with TRBJ2-3; D is perhaps TRBD1 (5 bases). The CDR3 is 15 amino acids. V lost 2 bases and J lost 4, with 13 bases in between. The germline gives CDR1 MNHNS, CDR2 SASEGT. CDR3 sequence (DNA): TGTGCCAGCAGTGAACAGGGTTCCCAATCAGATACGCAGTATTTT. It is translated as CASSEQGSQSDTQYF.

The V and J genes are TRBV5-4 and TRBJ2-3; D tentatively reads TRBD1 or TRBD2 (5 bases each). The germline CDR1 and CDR2 sequences are SGHNT and YYREEE (reference sequence). The CDR3 consists of 13 residues. The V and J ends lost 6 bases and 3 bases respectively, with 11 bases between them. The CDR3 spells CASKLGETDTQYF. In nucleotides, the CDR3 is TGTGCCAGCAAGCTGGGGGAAACAGATACGCAGTATTTT.

The chain carries TRBV28 and TRBJ1-6; a weak D match, TRBD1 (6 bases). CDR1 and CDR2 (germline): MDHEN, SYDVKM. CDR3 length: 15 residues. Trimming cost V 5 bases and J 10 bases, with 18 bases left between them. CDR3 sequence: CASSTAQGIGSPLHF. The CDR3 bases are TGTGCCAGCAGTACAGCACAGGGAATTGGGTCACCCCTCCACTTT.

The chain joins TRBV19 to TRBJ2-7; D possibly corresponds to TRBD2 (5 bases). Germline assignment: CDR1 LNHDA and CDR2 SQIVND (reference sequence). Trimming took off 9 bases at V and 0 bases at J, with 12 bases between the two ends. The CDR3 consists of 13 residues. The CDR3 region has the DNA TGTGCCAGCTCCCTGGGGAGCTCCTACGAGCAGTACTTC. Encoded protein: CASSLGSSYEQYF.

The CDR3 reads CASRGTVNTGELFF. In DNA, the CDR3 is TGTGCCAGCAGGGGGACGGTGAACACCGGGGAGCTGTTTTTT. The V and J genes are TRBV7-2 and TRBJ2-2, with D tentatively TRBD1 or TRBD2 (5 bases each). The CDR3 covers 14 residues. With 6 bases removed from V and 1 base from J, the gap between germline ends came to 9 bases. Germline CDR1 and CDR2: SGHTA and FQGNSA. The full variable domain, completed using reference TRBV7-2 and TRBJ2-2, is GAGVSQSPSNKVTEKGKDVELRCDPISGHTALYWYRQSLGQGLEFLIYFQGNSAPDKSGLPSDRFSAERTGGSVSTLTIQRTQQEDSAVYLCASRGTVNTGELFFGEGSRLTVL.

The genes are TRBV2 and TRBJ2-7; D assignment may be TRBD1 or TRBD2 (6 bases each). This CDR3 has 18 amino acids. Trimming took off 2 bases at V and 2 bases at J, with 22 bases between the two ends. CDR1 SNHLY and CDR2 FYNNEI come from the germline V gene. Written as DNA, the CDR3 is TGTGCCAGCAGTGAATTCGATGCGGGATCTTGGACAGCCTACGAGCAGTACTTC. Translation: CASSEFDAGSWTAYEQYF.